This note documents a single TCR beta chain sequence. Source study methods: Counts of nucleated cells, estimated from reference gene primer amplification, were obtained. Sequencing was performed with immunoSEQ multiplex PCR; in TCRdb, only in-frame clones are kept and a portion is missing. For V, J and clone size, that table is used; D and trimming come from the DNA. Of tens of thousands of clones listed, around 72% are singletons. This record belongs to a study of blood T cell repertoires in COVID-19. Study-wide context: Spain, Italy and the United States supplied samples that represented acute and convalescent COVID-19. Sources were T cells, B-cell-depleted T cells, or PBMCs; the material itself was cDNA or gDNA.

Germline V gene data show CDR1 as SGDLS and CDR2 as YYNGEE. The V gene end was trimmed by 4 bases and the J gene end by 1 base; junction bases not matched to a gene: 12. The CDR3 sequence is 18 residues long. The TCR comes from a human donor with acute or convalescent COVID-19. The donor label of this sample is uncertain. The chain recombines TRBV9 with TRBJ2-1; the match to TRBD2 covers 9 bases. Sequencing was carried out using peripheral blood. CDR3 region: CASSSPRLAGSSYNEQFF. Here the CDR3 DNA reads TGTGCCAGCAGCTCTCCTAGGCTAGCGGGAAGTTCCTACAATGAGCAGTTCTTC. The full variable domain, its missing parts supplied by reference TRBV9 and TRBJ2-1, is DSGVTQTPKHLITATGQRVTLRCSPRSGDLSVYWYQQSLDQGLQFLIQYYNGEERAKGNILERFSAQQFPDLHSELNLSSLELGDSALYFCASSSPRLAGSSYNEQFFGPGTRLTVL.